This TCR beta chain appears in the sequencing data of a study of technical replicates of blood from a handful of donors. The CDR3 covers 14 residues. From germline, CDR1 is SGHNT and CDR2 YYREEE (reference sequence). J lost 2 bases, V lost 3 bases, and 2 bases had no gene match. Only in-frame clones appear in the TCRdb table, and some are missing; sequencing was by immunoSEQ multiplex PCR. In the table there are about 93,000 clones, roughly 96% of which are singletons. Sample: T cells isolated from PBMCs. The chain is built from TRBV5-4 and TRBJ2-3; 8 bases are a match to TRBD1. The source is a human donor in good health. CDR3 loop: CASSSDRATDTQYF. In nucleotides, the CDR3 is TGTGCCAGCAGCTCGGACAGGGCCACAGATACGCAGTATTTT.